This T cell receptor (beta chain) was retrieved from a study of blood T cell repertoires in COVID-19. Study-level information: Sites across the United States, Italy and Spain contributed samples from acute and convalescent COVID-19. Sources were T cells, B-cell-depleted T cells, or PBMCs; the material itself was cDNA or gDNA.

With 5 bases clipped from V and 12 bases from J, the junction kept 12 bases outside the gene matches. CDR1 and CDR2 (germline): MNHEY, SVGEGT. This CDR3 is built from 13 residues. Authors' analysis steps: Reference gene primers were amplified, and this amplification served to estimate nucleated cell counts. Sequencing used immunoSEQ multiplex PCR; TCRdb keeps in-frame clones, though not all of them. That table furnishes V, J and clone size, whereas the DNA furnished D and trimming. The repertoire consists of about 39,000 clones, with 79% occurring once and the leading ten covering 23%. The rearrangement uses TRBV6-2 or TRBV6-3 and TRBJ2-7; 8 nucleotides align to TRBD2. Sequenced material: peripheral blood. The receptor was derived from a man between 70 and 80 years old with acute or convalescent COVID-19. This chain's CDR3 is CASSPLAGMTLYF. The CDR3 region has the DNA TGTGCCAGCAGTCCCTTAGCGGGGATGACGCTGTACTTC.